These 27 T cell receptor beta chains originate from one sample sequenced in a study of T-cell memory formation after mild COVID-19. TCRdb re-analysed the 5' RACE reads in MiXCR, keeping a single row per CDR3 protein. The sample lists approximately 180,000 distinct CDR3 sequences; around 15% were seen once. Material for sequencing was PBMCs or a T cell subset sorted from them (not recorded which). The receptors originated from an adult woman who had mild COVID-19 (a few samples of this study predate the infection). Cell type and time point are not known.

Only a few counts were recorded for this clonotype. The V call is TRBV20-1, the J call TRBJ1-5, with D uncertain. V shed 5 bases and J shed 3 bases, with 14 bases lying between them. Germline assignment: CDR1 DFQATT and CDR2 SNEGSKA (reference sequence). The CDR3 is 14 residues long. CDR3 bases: TGCAGTGCTTCGCGGCAGGCGGCCAATCAGCCCCAGCATTTT. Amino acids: CSASRQAANQPQHF.

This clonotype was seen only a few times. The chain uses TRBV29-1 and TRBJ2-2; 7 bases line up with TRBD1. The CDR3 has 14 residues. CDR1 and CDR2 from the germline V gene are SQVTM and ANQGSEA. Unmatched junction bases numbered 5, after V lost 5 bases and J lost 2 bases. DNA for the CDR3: TGCAGCGTTAAGGACAGGACAAACACCGGGGAGCTGTTTTTT. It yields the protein CSVKDRTNTGELFF.

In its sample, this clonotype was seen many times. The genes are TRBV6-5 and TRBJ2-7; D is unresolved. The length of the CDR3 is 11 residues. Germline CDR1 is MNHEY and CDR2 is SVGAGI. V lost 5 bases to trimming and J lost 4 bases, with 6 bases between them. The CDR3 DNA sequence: TGTGCCAGCAGTACACCTTACGAGCAGTACTTC. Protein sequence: CASSTPYEQYF.

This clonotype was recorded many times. CDR3 coding DNA: TGTGCCAGCAGAAAGACAGGGGTAACTGCGGACGGGGCCAACGTCCTGACTTTC. It is translated as CASRKTGVTADGANVLTF. J is TRBJ2-6 and V is TRBV12-3 or TRBV12-4; TRBD1 agrees at 8 bases. Trimming cost V 6 bases and J 4 bases; bases outside gene matches: 14. This CDR3 is 18 amino acids long.

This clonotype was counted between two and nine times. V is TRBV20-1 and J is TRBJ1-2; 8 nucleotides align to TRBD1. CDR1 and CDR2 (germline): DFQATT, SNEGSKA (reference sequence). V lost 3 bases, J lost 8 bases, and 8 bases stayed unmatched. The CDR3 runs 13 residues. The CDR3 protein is CSASDRGGRGYTF. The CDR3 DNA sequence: TGCAGTGCTAGCGACAGGGGAGGAAGGGGCTACACCTTC.

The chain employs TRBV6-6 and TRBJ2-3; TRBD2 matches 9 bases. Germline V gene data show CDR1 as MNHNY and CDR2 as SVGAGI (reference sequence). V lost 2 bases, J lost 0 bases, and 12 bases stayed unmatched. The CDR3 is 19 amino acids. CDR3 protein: CASSYGAGGFFPSTDTQYF. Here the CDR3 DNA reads TGTGCCAGCAGTTACGGAGCGGGGGGCTTTTTTCCTAGCACAGATACGCAGTATTTT.

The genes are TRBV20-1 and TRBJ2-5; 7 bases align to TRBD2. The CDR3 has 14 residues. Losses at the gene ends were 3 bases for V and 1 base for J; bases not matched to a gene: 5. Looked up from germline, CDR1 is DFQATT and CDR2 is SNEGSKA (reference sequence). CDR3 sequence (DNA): TGCAGTGCTAGTCGATCTAGCGGCCAAGAGACCCAGTACTTC. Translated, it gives CSASRSSGQETQYF.

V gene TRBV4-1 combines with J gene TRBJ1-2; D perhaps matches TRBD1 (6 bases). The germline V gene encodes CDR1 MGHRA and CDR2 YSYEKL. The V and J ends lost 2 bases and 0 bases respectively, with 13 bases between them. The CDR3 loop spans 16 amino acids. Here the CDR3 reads CASSQSDNRANYGYTF. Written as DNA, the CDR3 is TGCGCCAGCAGCCAATCCGATAACAGGGCTAACTATGGCTACACCTTC.

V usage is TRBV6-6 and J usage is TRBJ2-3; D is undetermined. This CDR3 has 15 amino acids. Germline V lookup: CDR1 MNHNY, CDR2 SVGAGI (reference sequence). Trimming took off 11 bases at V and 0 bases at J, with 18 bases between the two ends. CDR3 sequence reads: CAGHSGPSSTDTQYF. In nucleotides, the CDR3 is TGTGCCGGTCACTCCGGCCCCTCAAGCACAGATACGCAGTATTTT.

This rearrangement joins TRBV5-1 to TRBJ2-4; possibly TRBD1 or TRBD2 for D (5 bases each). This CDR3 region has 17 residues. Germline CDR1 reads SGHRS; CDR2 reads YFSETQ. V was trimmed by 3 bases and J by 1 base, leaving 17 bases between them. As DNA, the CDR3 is TGCGCCAGCAGCTGGGGCGGTGGGAGTGCGGCCAAAAACATTCAGTACTTC. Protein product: CASSWGGGSAAKNIQYF.

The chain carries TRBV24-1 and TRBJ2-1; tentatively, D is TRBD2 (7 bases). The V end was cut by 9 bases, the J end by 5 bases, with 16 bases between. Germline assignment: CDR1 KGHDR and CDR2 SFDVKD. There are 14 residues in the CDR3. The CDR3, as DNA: TGTGCCACCGGTGGACGGGGGGCTCACAATGAGCAGTTCTTC. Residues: CATGGRGAHNEQFF.

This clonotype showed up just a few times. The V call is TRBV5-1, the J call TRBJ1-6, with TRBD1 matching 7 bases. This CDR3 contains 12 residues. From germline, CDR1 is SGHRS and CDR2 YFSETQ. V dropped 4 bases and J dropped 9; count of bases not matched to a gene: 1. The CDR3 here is CASSRDSSPLHF. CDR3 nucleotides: TGCGCCAGCAGCCGGGACAGTTCACCCCTCCACTTT.

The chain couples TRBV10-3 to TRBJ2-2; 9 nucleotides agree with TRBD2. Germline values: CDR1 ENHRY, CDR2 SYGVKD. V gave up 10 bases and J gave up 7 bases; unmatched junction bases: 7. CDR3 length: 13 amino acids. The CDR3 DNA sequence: TGTGCCAACGCCGGGACTAGCAACGGGGAGCTGTTTTTT. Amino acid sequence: CANAGTSNGELFF.

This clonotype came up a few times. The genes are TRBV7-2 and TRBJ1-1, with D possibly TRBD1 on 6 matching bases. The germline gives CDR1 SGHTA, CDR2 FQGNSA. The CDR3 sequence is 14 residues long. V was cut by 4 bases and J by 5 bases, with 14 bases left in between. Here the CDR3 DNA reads TGTGCCAGCAGCTCCCAGATGGGGGCGACTGAAGCTTTCTTT. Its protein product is CASSSQMGATEAFF.

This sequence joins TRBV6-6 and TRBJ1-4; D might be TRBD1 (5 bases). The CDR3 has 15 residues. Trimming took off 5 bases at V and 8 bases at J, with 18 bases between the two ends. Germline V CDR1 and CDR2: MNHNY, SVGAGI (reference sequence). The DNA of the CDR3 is TGTGCCAGCAGTAAACCAGGGAGTGGTCTCGAAAAACTGTTTTTT. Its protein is CASSKPGSGLEKLFF.

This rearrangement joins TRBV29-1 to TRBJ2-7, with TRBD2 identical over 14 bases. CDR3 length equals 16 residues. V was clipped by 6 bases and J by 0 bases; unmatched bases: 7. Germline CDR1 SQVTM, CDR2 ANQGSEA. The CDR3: CSVETSGGEHSYEQYF. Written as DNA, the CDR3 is TGCAGCGTAGAGACTAGCGGGGGGGAACACTCCTACGAGCAGTACTTC.

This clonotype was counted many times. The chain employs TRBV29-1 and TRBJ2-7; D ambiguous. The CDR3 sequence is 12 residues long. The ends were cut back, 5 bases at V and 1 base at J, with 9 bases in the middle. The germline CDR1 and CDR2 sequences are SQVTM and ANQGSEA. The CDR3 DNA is TGCAGCGTTTGCTGGGATTCCTACGAGCAGTACTTC. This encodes CSVCWDSYEQYF.

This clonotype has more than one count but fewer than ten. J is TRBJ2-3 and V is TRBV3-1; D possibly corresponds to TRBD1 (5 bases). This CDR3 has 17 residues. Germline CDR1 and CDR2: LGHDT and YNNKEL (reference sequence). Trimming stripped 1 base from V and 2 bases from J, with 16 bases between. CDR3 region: CASSQAYGAVSTDTQYF. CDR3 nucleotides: TGTGCCAGCAGCCAAGCGTATGGGGCCGTATCCACAGATACGCAGTATTTT.

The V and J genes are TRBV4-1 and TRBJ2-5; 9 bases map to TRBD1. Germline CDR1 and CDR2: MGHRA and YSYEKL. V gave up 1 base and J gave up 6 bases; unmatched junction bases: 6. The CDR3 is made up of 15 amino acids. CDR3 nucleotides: TGCGCCAGCAGCCAAGTTAGGGACAGGGTAAAGACCCAGTACTTC. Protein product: CASSQVRDRVKTQYF.

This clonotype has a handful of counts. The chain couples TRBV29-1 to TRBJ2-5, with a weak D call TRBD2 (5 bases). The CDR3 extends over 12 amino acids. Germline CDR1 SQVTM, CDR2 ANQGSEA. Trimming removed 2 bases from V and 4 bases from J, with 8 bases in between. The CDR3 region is CSVEIGGETQYF. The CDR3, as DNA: TGCAGCGTTGAAATCGGAGGAGAGACCCAGTACTTC.

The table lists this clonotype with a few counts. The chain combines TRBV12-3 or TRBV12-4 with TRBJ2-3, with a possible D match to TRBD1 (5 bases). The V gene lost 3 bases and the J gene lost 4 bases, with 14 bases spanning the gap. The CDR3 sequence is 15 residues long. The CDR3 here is CASSFGVQGADTQYF. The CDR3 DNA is TGTGCCAGCAGTTTTGGGGTCCAGGGCGCAGATACGCAGTATTTT.

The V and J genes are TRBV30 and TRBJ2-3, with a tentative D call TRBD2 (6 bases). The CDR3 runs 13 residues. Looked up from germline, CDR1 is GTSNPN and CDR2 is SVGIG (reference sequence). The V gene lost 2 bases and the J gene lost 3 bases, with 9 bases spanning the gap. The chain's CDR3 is CAWSIGGTDTQYF. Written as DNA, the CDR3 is TGTGCCTGGAGTATCGGGGGAACAGATACGCAGTATTTT.

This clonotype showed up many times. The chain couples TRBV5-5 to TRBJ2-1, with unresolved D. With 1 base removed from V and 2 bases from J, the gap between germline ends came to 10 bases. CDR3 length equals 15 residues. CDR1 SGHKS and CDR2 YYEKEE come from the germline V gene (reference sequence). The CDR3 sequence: CASSLTVTPYNEQFF. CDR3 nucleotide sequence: TGTGCCAGCAGCTTGACCGTGACACCCTACAATGAGCAGTTCTTC.

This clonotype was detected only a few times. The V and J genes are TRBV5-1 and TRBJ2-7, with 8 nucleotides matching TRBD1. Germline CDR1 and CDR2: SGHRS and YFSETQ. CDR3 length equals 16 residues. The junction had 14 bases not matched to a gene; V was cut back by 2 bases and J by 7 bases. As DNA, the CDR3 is TGCGCCAGCAGCTTAGGTCCGGGGCAGGGGGCGAGGGAGCAGTACTTC. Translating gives CASSLGPGQGAREQYF.

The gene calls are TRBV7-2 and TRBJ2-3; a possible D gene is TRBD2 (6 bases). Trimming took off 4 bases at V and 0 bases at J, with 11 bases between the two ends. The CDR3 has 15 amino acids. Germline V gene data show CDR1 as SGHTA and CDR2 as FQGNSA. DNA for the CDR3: TGTGCCAGCAGCTCTAGGGGACTTAGCACAGATACGCAGTATTTT. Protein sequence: CASSSRGLSTDTQYF.

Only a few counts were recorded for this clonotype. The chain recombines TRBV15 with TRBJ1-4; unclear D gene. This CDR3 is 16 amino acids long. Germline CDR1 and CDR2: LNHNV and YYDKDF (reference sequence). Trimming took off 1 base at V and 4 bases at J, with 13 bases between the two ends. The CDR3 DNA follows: TGTGCCACCAGCAGAGTTACGGGTCGGTATAATGAAAAACTGTTTTTT. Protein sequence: CATSRVTGRYNEKLFF. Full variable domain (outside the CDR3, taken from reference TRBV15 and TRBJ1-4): DAMVIQNPRYQVTQFGKPVTLSCSQTLNHNVMYWYQQKSSQAPKLLFHYYDKDFNNEADTPDNFQSRRPNTSFCFLDIRSPGLGDTAMYLCATSRVTGRYNEKLFFGSGTQLSVL.

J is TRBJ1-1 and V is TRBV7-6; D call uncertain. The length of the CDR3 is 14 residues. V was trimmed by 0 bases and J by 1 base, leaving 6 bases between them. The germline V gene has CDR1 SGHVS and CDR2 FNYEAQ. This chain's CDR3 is CASSLADQNTEAFF. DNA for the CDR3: TGTGCCAGCAGCTTAGCGGATCAGAACACTGAAGCTTTCTTT.